These 21 T cell receptor beta chains came from one sample sequenced in a study of vaccination and CD4 T cells after COVID-19 (dated by TCRdb to between 2021 and 2024). Reading the label with the study, this specimen's treatment or condition is: roughly 11-day PBMC culture with coronavirus spike peptide pools or control peptides (ViraFEST assay). Library construction relied on PCR. Sequencing used an Illumina iSeq 100. At the Johns Hopkins FTIC core, DNA from the cultured CD4+ T cells underwent TCR sequencing with the Oncomine TCR Beta short-read assay. TCRdb reanalyzed the raw reads on its own, using fastp at Q25 for trimming and MiXCR for clone calling, and kept in-frame beta chains. Under each unique CDR3 protein, matching rows form one entry showing the most common genes and DNA. For this sample there are approximately 11,000 distinct CDR3 sequences; around 40% appear just once. The ten largest clonotypes hold roughly 30% of the sample.

The antigens for these receptors are not known. Sequenced sample: CD4+ T cells from blood, cultured in vitro. The receptors shown here come from a human donor who had recovered from COVID-19.

The gene calls are TRBV4-1 and TRBJ2-3; D might be TRBD1 (7 bases). The CDR3 extends over 16 amino acids. Per the germline V gene, CDR1 is MGHRA and CDR2 is YSYEKL. Between the trimmed V and J ends, which lost 1 base and 11 bases, there was a span of 22 bases. Written as DNA, the CDR3 is TGCGCCAGCAGCCAAGGAAACGGCGGGGCAGGGGGAGAGCAGTATTTT. This sequence encodes CASSQGNGGAGGEQYF.

The chain combines TRBV11-2 with TRBJ1-1, with D uncertain. The CDR3 runs to 13 residues. V was pared by 5 bases and J by 4 bases, with 11 bases between. Germline V gives CDR1 SGHAT, CDR2 FQNNGV. CDR3 DNA sequence: TGTGCCAGCAGCGGGGTCCGGAGCACTGAAGCTTTCTTT. Translating gives CASSGVRSTEAFF.

The chain links TRBV12-3 or TRBV12-4 to TRBJ2-7; either TRBD1 or TRBD2 may fit D (5 bases each). The CDR3 has 15 residues. The V end lost 2 bases, the J end lost 2 bases, and 13 bases lay between the germline ends. CDR3 protein: CASSLFDRGAYEQYF. The CDR3 nucleotides are TGTGCCAGCAGTTTATTCGATAGGGGAGCCTACGAGCAGTACTTC.

This clonotype was seen just once. The V call is TRBV5-4, the J call TRBJ1-1; possible D gene TRBD1, 5 bases. Germline lookup yields CDR1 SGHNT and CDR2 YYREEE (reference sequence). The V gene lost 4 bases and the J gene lost 2 bases, with 18 bases spanning the gap. This CDR3 contains 16 residues. The CDR3 protein is CASSPPPGRINTEAFF. The CDR3 DNA follows: TGTGCCAGCAGCCCACCCCCGGGACGGATTAACACTGAAGCTTTCTTT.

This clonotype was observed a handful of times. The gene calls are TRBV20-1 and TRBJ1-2, with 9 nucleotides matching TRBD1. V was pared by 4 bases and J by 5 bases, with 11 bases of the junction left unmatched. The CDR3 covers 15 residues. Per germline, CDR1 DFQATT and CDR2 SNEGSKA (reference sequence). CDR3 in amino acids: CSATIQGAPGYGYTF. In DNA form, the CDR3 reads TGCAGTGCTACCATACAGGGGGCGCCGGGATATGGCTACACCTTC.

The rearrangement joins TRBV11-2 to TRBJ2-5; TRBD1 matches 9 bases. The J segment lost 6 bases and the V segment lost 7 bases, leaving 6 bases of the junction unmatched. Germline V gene lookup returns CDR1 SGHAT and CDR2 FQNNGV. This CDR3 has 13 residues. CDR3 region: CASTWTGAKTQYF. The CDR3 coding sequence is TGTGCCAGCACCTGGACAGGGGCAAAGACCCAGTACTTC.

The chain is built from TRBV10-3 and TRBJ2-3; the D call may be TRBD1 or TRBD2 (5 bases each). The CDR3 has 15 residues. The V and J ends lost 0 bases and 2 bases respectively, with 9 bases between them. Germline lookup yields CDR1 ENHRY and CDR2 SYGVKD. CDR3 coding DNA: TGTGCCATCAGTGAGTCGGGGGTAAACACAGATACGCAGTATTTT. Protein: CAISESGVNTDTQYF.

The genes are TRBV7-2 and TRBJ2-3; 9 bases line up with TRBD2. V dropped 1 base and J dropped 6; count of bases not matched to a gene: 8. Germline values: CDR1 SGHTA, CDR2 FQGNSA. This CDR3 is built from 16 residues. The CDR3 loop is CASSLVAGGERDTQYF. Here the CDR3 DNA reads TGTGCCAGCAGCTTAGTGGCGGGAGGGGAGCGTGATACGCAGTATTTT. Drawing the rest from reference TRBV7-2 and TRBJ2-3, the complete variable domain is GAGVSQSPSNKVTEKGKDVELRCDPISGHTALYWYRQSLGQGLEFLIYFQGNSAPDKSGLPSDRFSAERTGGSVSTLTIQRTQQEDSAVYLCASSLVAGGERDTQYFGPGTRLTVL.

The chain employs TRBV6-2 or TRBV6-3 and TRBJ2-1; 9 bases align to TRBD2. The CDR3 is 14 residues long. Trimming at V came to 7 bases and at J to 9 bases, leaving 10 bases not matched to a gene. CDR1 MNHEY and CDR2 SVGEGT come from the germline V gene. The DNA of the CDR3 is TGTGCCAGCACCCTTAGACTAGCGGCGGGTGAGCAGTTCTTC. Amino acids: CASTLRLAAGEQFF.

This clonotype has more than one count but fewer than ten. The chain links TRBV10-2 to TRBJ1-2; 7 positions match TRBD1. The CDR3 spans 13 residues. Germline-derived CDR1 and CDR2 are WSHSY and SAAADI. Germline trimming cut 10 bases from V and 0 bases from J; bases unmatched to any gene: 5. The CDR3 DNA reads TGCGCCATACAGGGGTCCTCTAACTATGGCTACACCTTC. Its protein is CAIQGSSNYGYTF.

The chain recombines TRBV20-1 with TRBJ1-1; no clear D gene. Germline V gives CDR1 DFQATT, CDR2 SNEGSKA (reference sequence). The CDR3 is made up of 14 amino acids. Trimming stripped 6 bases from V and 6 bases from J, with 20 bases between. The CDR3: CSAPPSILGAEAFF. Written as DNA, the CDR3 is TGCAGTGCCCCCCCGAGTATTTTAGGTGCTGAAGCTTTCTTT.

DNA for the CDR3: TGCAGTGCCGAAGGACAGGGGTGGGAGACCCAGTACTTC. Translated, it gives CSAEGQGWETQYF. The V gene is TRBV20-1, the J gene TRBJ2-5; 9 nucleotides align to TRBD1. Trimming removed 6 bases from V and 5 bases from J; junction bases left unmatched: 7. This CDR3 comprises 13 residues. Germline CDR1 is DFQATT and CDR2 is SNEGSKA (reference sequence).

CDR3 amino acids: CARGTGNEQYF. The CDR3 coding sequence is TGTGCCAGGGGGACAGGTAACGAGCAGTACTTC. This chain joins TRBV6-1 and TRBJ2-7; 8 bases are shared with TRBD1. V gave up 9 bases and J gave up 5 bases; unmatched junction bases: 3. The CDR3 extends over 11 amino acids. Germline V gives CDR1 MNHNS, CDR2 SASEGT.

This clonotype was observed a handful of times. The gene calls are TRBV20-1 and TRBJ2-1; D unresolved. V lost 1 base to trimming and J lost 3 bases, with 19 bases between them. The germline V gene has CDR1 DFQATT and CDR2 SNEGSKA (reference sequence). The CDR3 extends over 17 amino acids. CDR3 residues: CSARVLFDTRYYNEQFF. The CDR3, as DNA: TGCAGTGCTAGAGTTCTTTTTGACACCCGATACTACAATGAGCAGTTCTTC.

This chain uses TRBV19 with TRBJ1-1; no firm D call. The CDR3 loop spans 16 amino acids. Per germline, CDR1 LNHDA and CDR2 SQIVND (reference sequence). V was pared by 6 bases and J by 1 base, with 18 bases between. The CDR3 DNA follows: TGTGCCAGTAGCTACAGTATAGAGATTAGGAACACTGAAGCTTTCTTT. It is translated as CASSYSIEIRNTEAFF.

This rearrangement joins TRBV6-5 to TRBJ2-3; D is possibly TRBD2 (5 bases). CDR1 is MNHEY and CDR2 is SVGAGI in the germline V gene. The CDR3 has 14 amino acids. V lost 4 bases and J 2 bases, leaving 10 bases between the germline ends. CDR3 DNA: TGTGCCAGCAGTTCGTCGGGGTTCACAGATACGCAGTATTTT. This translates into CASSSSGFTDTQYF.

The rearrangement uses TRBV7-9 and TRBJ2-2; D possibly corresponds to TRBD2 (6 bases). The V end lost 2 bases, the J end lost 4 bases, and 11 bases lay between the germline ends. This CDR3 has 15 amino acids. Germline values: CDR1 SEHNR, CDR2 FQNEAQ (reference sequence). CDR3: CASSLRGGVTGELFF. As DNA, the CDR3 is TGTGCCAGCAGCTTACGTGGAGGGGTCACCGGGGAGCTGTTTTTT.

In regard to this clonotype: One end of the junction varies from germline; a read error may be responsible. This rearrangement joins TRBV12-3 or TRBV12-4 to TRBJ2-5, with 10 bases fitting TRBD1. This CDR3 spans 15 amino acids. The CDR3 DNA reads TGTGTCAGCAGTTGGGGGACAGGGGTTACGGAGACCCAGTACTTC. It codes for CVSSWGTGVTETQYF.

This clonotype was seen only a few times. The chain recombines TRBV11-2 with TRBJ1-2; possibly TRBD1 for D (6 bases). V dropped 3 bases and J dropped 4 bases, with 18 bases sitting between them. The CDR3 has 16 residues. The germline gives CDR1 SGHAT, CDR2 FQNNGV. The CDR3 sequence is CASSFPRGGLGYGYTF. In DNA, the CDR3 is TGTGCCAGCAGCTTTCCCCGGGGGGGCTTAGGCTATGGCTACACCTTC.

The table lists this clonotype with a count of one. The V and J genes are TRBV11-2 and TRBJ2-5, with 14 bases identical to TRBD2. Germline lookup yields CDR1 SGHAT and CDR2 FQNNGV. Germline trimming cut 11 bases from V and 5 bases from J; bases unmatched to any gene: 4. The CDR3 covers 13 residues. The CDR3 nucleotides read TGTGCCCGGGGACTAGCGGGAGTTGAGACCCAGTACTTC. This encodes CARGLAGVETQYF.

This clonotype turned up a few times. The chain carries TRBV12-3 or TRBV12-4 and TRBJ2-1; D is unresolved. Trimming took 5 bases from V and 3 from J, leaving 8 bases between them. This CDR3 has 13 amino acids. CDR3 in DNA: TGTGCCAGCAGTCCTGGAATCTACAATGAGCAGTTCTTC. This codes for CASSPGIYNEQFF.